This is a list of T cell receptor beta chains from one sample in a study of blood T cell repertoires in COVID-19. The table came from immunoSEQ multiplex PCR; TCRdb's copy has only in-frame clones and leaves some out. The sample lists 270,000 or so clones; around nine tenths were seen once. Sequencing was carried out using peripheral blood. Every receptor here comes from a man aged 40-55 years with acute or convalescent COVID-19. The CDR3 runs from the conserved cysteine through the conserved F or W. A D gene is named only where the DNA matches it firmly. Clone sizes are given selectively: once, few, many, or a class where the clone is expanded.

size	D	V	J	CDR3	DNA
.	TRBD1	TRBV29-1	TRBJ2-1	CSVLTGAQSYNEQFF	TGCAGCGTTCTAACAGGGGCACAATCCTACAATGAGCAGTTCTTC
.	TRBD1	TRBV19	TRBJ1-5	CASTSLGQGKGDQPQHF	TGTGCCAGTACCTCCTTAGGACAGGGGAAGGGAGATCAGCCCCAGCATTTT
.	.	TRBV29-1	TRBJ1-1	CSVDREAFF	TGCAGCGTTGACCGCGAGGCTTTCTTT
.	.	TRBV2	TRBJ1-5	CASSEVPGSNQPQHF	TGTGCCAGCAGTGAAGTCCCGGGGAGCAATCAGCCCCAGCATTTT
.	TRBD1	TRBV6-5	TRBJ2-7	CATNLVGQGAYEQYF	TGTGCCACAAACCTGGTCGGACAGGGGGCCTACGAGCAGTACTTC
.	TRBD2	TRBV5-6	TRBJ2-2	CASSLPGLAGGPAGELFF	TGTGCCAGCAGCCTGCCGGGACTAGCGGGGGGGCCGGCCGGGGAGCTGTTTTTT
.	TRBD1	TRBV18	TRBJ2-3	CASSPLYRGRADTQYF	TGTGCCAGCTCACCACTCTACAGGGGGCGTGCAGATACGCAGTATTTT
.	.	TRBV5-1	TRBJ2-3	CASSQTSAASTDTQYF	TGCGCCAGCAGCCAAACTAGTGCAGCTAGCACAGATACGCAGTATTTT
.	.	TRBV27	TRBJ2-2	CASSAVWGGAAGTGELFF	TGTGCCAGCAGTGCCGTCTGGGGGGGGGCTGCGGGCACCGGGGAGCTGTTTTTT
.	TRBD1	TRBV6-1	TRBJ1-2	CASSEARRGQGRTQGYTF	TGTGCCAGCAGTGAAGCGCGAAGGGGACAGGGGAGGACGCAGGGCTACACCTTC
once	.	TRBV9	TRBJ2-7	CASSANERTRGEQYF	TGTGCCAGCAGCGCTAACGAAAGAACGCGTGGCGAGCAGTACTTC
.	.	TRBV30	TRBJ1-2	CAWSSRGPDGYTF	TGTGCCTGGAGTTCGCGGGGCCCAGATGGCTACACCTTC
.	.	TRBV7-9	TRBJ1-1	CASSPSGGFQGGTEAFF	TGTGCCAGCAGCCCATCGGGGGGGTTCCAGGGAGGAACTGAAGCTTTCTTT
.	.	TRBV29-1	TRBJ2-1	CSVASGISQVGGEQFF	TGCAGCGTTGCCAGTGGAATATCGCAAGTTGGCGGTGAGCAGTTCTTC
.	.	TRBV2	TRBJ1-4	CASSGERLDEKLFF	TGTGCCAGCAGTGGCGAGAGACTTGATGAAAAACTGTTTTTT
few	.	TRBV19	TRBJ2-1	CASSKGEAYNEQFF	TGTGCCAGTAGTAAGGGGGAAGCCTACAATGAGCAGTTCTTC
.	TRBD1	TRBV7-2	TRBJ2-4	CASSFTGGAKNIQYF	TGTGCCAGCAGCTTCACAGGGGGGGCCAAAAACATTCAGTACTTC
.	TRBD1	TRBV5-4	TRBJ1-1	CASSGTVTNTEAFF	TGTGCCAGCAGCGGGACAGTTACGAACACTGAAGCTTTCTTT
.	.	TRBV5-5	TRBJ1-4	CASSLAGSYEKLFF	TGTGCCAGCAGTCTTGCGGGATCCTATGAAAAACTGTTTTTT
.	.	TRBV5-6	TRBJ1-6	CASSSNRDNSPLHF	TGTGCCAGCAGCTCAAACAGGGATAATTCACCCCTCCACTTT
.	TRBD1	TRBV11-2	TRBJ2-3	CASSLGTTGEGTDTQYF	TGTGCCAGCAGCTTGGGTACTACAGGGGAAGGGACAGATACGCAGTATTTT
few	.	TRBV2	TRBJ1-2	CASSPGQRGNYGYTF	TGTGCCAGCAGCCCGGGGCAGAGGGGGAACTATGGCTACACCTTC
.	.	TRBV6-5	TRBJ1-2	CASRSWGGAYGYTF	TGTGCCAGCAGATCGTGGGGGGGCGCCTATGGCTACACCTTC
.	.	TRBV7-2	TRBJ1-6	CASSLIPENYNSPLHF	TGTGCCAGCAGCTTAATACCGGAGAATTATAATTCACCCCTCCACTTT
.	.	TRBV7-3	TRBJ1-2	CASSFRDYYGYTF	TGTGCCAGCAGCTTCCGGGATTACTATGGCTACACCTTC
.	TRBD1	TRBV3-1/TRBV3-2	TRBJ2-5	CASSQATGTGYQETQYF	TGTGCCAGCAGCCAGGCCACCGGGACAGGTTACCAAGAGACCCAGTACTTC
.	.	TRBV3-1/TRBV3-2	TRBJ1-2	CASSRGGDYGYTF	TGTGCCAGCAGCCGGGGGGGCGACTATGGCTACACCTTC
.	.	TRBV28	TRBJ1-2	CASSLRGYNGYTF	TGTGCCAGCAGTTTAAGGGGGTATAATGGCTACACCTTC
once	.	TRBV12-3/TRBV12-4	TRBJ1-2	CASSRVQGGYTF	TGTGCCAGCAGTAGAGTTCAGGGTGGCTACACCTTC
.	.	TRBV19	TRBJ2-1	CASSIGRDKNEQFF	TGTGCCAGTAGTATAGGCCGGGACAAAAATGAGCAGTTCTTC
.	.	TRBV25-1	TRBJ1-1	CASNGRGNTEAFF	TGTGCCAGCAACGGCAGGGGTAACACTGAAGCTTTCTTT
.	TRBD1	TRBV9	TRBJ1-6	CASSPSGGVYNSPLHF	TGTGCCAGCAGCCCATCAGGGGGTGTCTATAATTCACCCCTCCACTTT
.	TRBD1	TRBV9	TRBJ1-2	CASSTMGQNYGYTF	TGTGCCAGCAGCACGATGGGACAGAACTATGGCTACACCTTC
.	TRBD1	TRBV5-4	TRBJ2-1	CAGGPGQGYNEQFF	TGTGCCGGCGGCCCGGGACAGGGTTACAATGAGCAGTTCTTC
.	.	TRBV19	TRBJ1-2	CASSPDSAFNYGYTF	TGTGCCAGTAGTCCGGACAGCGCATTTAACTATGGCTACACCTTC
.	TRBD2	TRBV30	TRBJ2-7	CAWSEKRGVTYEQYF	TGTGCCTGGAGTGAGAAGCGGGGGGTAACCTACGAGCAGTACTTC
.	TRBD1	TRBV5-4	TRBJ2-7	CASSLGSRGGLNEQYF	TGTGCCAGCAGCTTAGGTAGTCGAGGGGGCCTCAACGAGCAGTACTTC
.	.	TRBV5-1	TRBJ2-1	CASSGGAPYNEQFF	TGCGCCAGCAGCGGGGGGGCCCCCTACAATGAGCAGTTCTTC
.	.	TRBV7-8	TRBJ1-5	CASSLDPRSGESDQPQHF	TGTGCCAGCAGCTTAGACCCACGGTCCGGGGAGAGCGATCAGCCCCAGCATTTT
.	TRBD1	TRBV10-3	TRBJ1-6	CAIRVTGAQDSPLHF	TGTGCCATCAGGGTAACAGGGGCGCAGGATTCACCCCTCCACTTT
.	.	TRBV6-5	TRBJ2-7	CASTGTYEQYF	TGTGCCAGCACAGGGACCTACGAGCAGTACTTC
.	.	TRBV9	TRBJ1-3	CASSVNTGYSGNTIYF	TGTGCCAGCAGCGTAAACACAGGGTATTCTGGAAACACCATATATTTT
.	.	TRBV6-6	TRBJ1-5	CASSLGVGQPQHF	TGTGCCAGCAGTCTAGGGGTAGGTCAGCCCCAGCATTTT
.	.	TRBV18	TRBJ2-7	CASSPPGGGGPSEQYF	TGTGCCAGCTCACCACCTGGAGGGGGGGGTCCTAGCGAGCAGTACTTC
.	.	TRBV6-5	TRBJ2-7	CASSRDFLRDEQYF	TGTGCCAGCAGTAGGGACTTCCTCCGGGACGAGCAGTACTTC
few	.	TRBV25-1	TRBJ1-2	CASRPGNYGYTF	TGTGCCAGCAGGCCGGGGAACTATGGCTACACCTTC
.	TRBD1	TRBV24-1	TRBJ2-6	CATSDLKGATGANVLTF	TGTGCCACCAGTGATTTGAAGGGGGCGACGGGGGCCAACGTCCTGACTTTC
.	.	TRBV2	TRBJ2-7	CASSETAYYEQYF	TGTGCCAGCAGCGAGACAGCCTATTACGAGCAGTACTTC
.	.	TRBV6-5	TRBJ1-4	CASITVGGGREKLFF	TGTGCCAGCATCACCGTGGGGGGGGGTAGGGAAAAACTGTTTTTT
.	.	TRBV7-9	TRBJ1-2	CASSLGYGQQNYGYTF	TGTGCCAGCAGCTTAGGATACGGACAGCAGAACTATGGCTACACCTTC
.	.	TRBV6-4	TRBJ1-1	CASSEQTGTEAFF	TGTGCCAGCAGTGAACAGACCGGAACTGAAGCTTTCTTT
.	.	TRBV7-2	TRBJ2-1	CASSQRGGNTYNEQFF	TGTGCCAGCAGCCAAAGGGGGGGGAACACTTACAATGAGCAGTTCTTC
.	.	TRBV2	TRBJ2-1	CASSEVLSYNEQFF	TGTGCCAGCAGTGAAGTACTATCCTACAATGAGCAGTTCTTC
.	TRBD1	TRBV6-6	TRBJ1-1	CASRDRGLNTEAFF	TGTGCCAGCAGGGACAGGGGGTTGAACACTGAAGCTTTCTTT
.	.	TRBV24-1	TRBJ2-3	CATSDGSLASDTQYF	TGTGCCACCAGTGACGGCTCCTTAGCGTCGGATACGCAGTATTTT